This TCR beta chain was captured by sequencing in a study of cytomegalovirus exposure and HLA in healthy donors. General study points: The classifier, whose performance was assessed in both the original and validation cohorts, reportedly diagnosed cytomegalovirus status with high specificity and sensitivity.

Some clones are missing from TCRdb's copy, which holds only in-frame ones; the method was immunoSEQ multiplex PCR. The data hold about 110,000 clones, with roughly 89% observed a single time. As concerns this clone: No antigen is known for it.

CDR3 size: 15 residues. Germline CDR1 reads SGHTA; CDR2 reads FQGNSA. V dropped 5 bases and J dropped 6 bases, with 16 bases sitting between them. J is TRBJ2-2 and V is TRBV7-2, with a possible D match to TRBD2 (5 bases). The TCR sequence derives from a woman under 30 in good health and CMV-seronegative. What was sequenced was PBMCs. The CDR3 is CASSLFLVGAGELFF. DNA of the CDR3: TGTGCCAGCAGCCTGTTCTTAGTGGGAGCCGGGGAGCTGTTTTTT.